This TCR beta chain was retrieved from a study of cytomegalovirus exposure and HLA in healthy donors. Study-wide results and limits: In a later analysis, V- and J-gene trimming of beta chains associated with a DCLRE1C missense variant, replicated independently. Researchers reportedly found TCR beta sequences accurately predicted most subjects' HLA-A and HLA-B alleles.

In the case of this clone: Its matching antigen is unknown.

PCR employed 60 Vbeta and 13 Jbeta primers. Original analysis: Later work found tens of millions of unique TCR beta chains, with 9.5 million to 11 million shared. Repertoires were generated with immunoSEQ multiplex PCR, while TCRdb's copy carries only in-frame clones and drops some. V and J calls and clone size are those listed in that table; D and trimming were worked out from the DNA. The data contain around 150,000 clones, roughly 79% of them seen just once; the ten biggest clones take up 0.5% to 0.85%. The donors, nominally healthy at sampling, likely had unrecorded immune exposures. Sequenced sample: PBMCs. The source is a male donor in good health and CMV-seronegative.

In DNA form, the CDR3 reads TGTGCCAGCAGCTTAGGGACTAGCGGGGACAATGAGCAGTTCTTC. It translates to CASSLGTSGDNEQFF. V and J are TRBV7-9 and TRBJ2-1, with 12 bases matching TRBD2. Looked up from germline, CDR1 is SEHNR and CDR2 is FQNEAQ (reference sequence). This CDR3 is built from 15 residues. J gave up 5 bases and V 1 base, and 0 bases lay outside the gene matches. Variable domain in full (rest from reference TRBV7-9 and TRBJ2-1): DTGVSQNPRHKITKRGQNVTFRCDPISEHNRLYWYRQTLGQGPEFLTYFQNEAQLEKSRLLSDRFSAERPKGSFSTLEIQRTEQGDSAMYLCASSLGTSGDNEQFFGPGTRLTVL.